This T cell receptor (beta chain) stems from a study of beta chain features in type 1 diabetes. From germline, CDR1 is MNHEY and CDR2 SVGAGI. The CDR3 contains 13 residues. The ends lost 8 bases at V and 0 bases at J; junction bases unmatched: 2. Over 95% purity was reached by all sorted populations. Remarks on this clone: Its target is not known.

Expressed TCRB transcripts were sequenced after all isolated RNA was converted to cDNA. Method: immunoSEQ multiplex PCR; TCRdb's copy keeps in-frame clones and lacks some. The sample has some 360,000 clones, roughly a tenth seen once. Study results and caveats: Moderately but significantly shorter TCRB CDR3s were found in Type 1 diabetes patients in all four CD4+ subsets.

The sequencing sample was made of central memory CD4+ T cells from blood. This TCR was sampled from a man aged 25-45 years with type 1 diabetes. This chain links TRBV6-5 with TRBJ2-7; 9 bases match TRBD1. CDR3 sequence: CASGTGNSYEQYF. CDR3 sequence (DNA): TGTGCCAGCGGGACAGGGAACTCCTACGAGCAGTACTTC.